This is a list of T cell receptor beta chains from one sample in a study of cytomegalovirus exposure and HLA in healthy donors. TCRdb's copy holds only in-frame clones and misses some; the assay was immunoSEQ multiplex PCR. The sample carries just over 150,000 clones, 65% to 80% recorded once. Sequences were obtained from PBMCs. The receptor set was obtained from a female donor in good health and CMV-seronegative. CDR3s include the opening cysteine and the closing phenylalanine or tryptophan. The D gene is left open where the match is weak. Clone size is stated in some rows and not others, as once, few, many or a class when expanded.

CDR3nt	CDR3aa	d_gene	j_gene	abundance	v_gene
TGTGCCAGCTCACCACCGGACAGAATTTTGAACACTGAAGCTTTCTTT	CASSPPDRILNTEAFF	NA	TRBJ1-1	NA	TRBV18
TGCGCCAGCAGTGATGAGTTCACTGAAGCTTTCTTT	CASSDEFTEAFF	NA	TRBJ1-1	few	TRBV10-1
TGTGCCAGCAGGGCCGGGACTAGCGACCCCCGCCAGTACTTC	CASRAGTSDPRQYF	TRBD2	TRBJ2-7	NA	TRBV2
TGTGCCAGCAGCTCCCGACTTGGAAGCGGGGGGTTAAGAGATACGCAGTATTTT	CASSSRLGSGGLRDTQYF	TRBD2	TRBJ2-3	NA	TRBV7-3
TGTGCCAGCAGCCGACTGTTCACAGATACGCAGTATTTT	CASSRLFTDTQYF	NA	TRBJ2-3	NA	TRBV7-3
TGCAGCGTTGAAGTAGGGGGAGGCAATCAGCCCCAGCATTTT	CSVEVGGGNQPQHF	NA	TRBJ1-5	once	TRBV29-1
TGTGCCAGCAGCTTAGTTGGAGACTACAATGAGCAGTTCTTC	CASSLVGDYNEQFF	NA	TRBJ2-1	NA	TRBV13
TGTGCCAGCAGCCCCCGGGACAGGGGCTCCTACAATGAGCAGTTCTTC	CASSPRDRGSYNEQFF	TRBD1	TRBJ2-1	NA	TRBV5-4
TGTGCCAGCAGCATCCGGACAGGGGGCTCGATGGGTGAAAAACTGTTTTTT	CASSIRTGGSMGEKLFF	TRBD1	TRBJ1-4	NA	TRBV7-9
TGTGCCAGCAGCCCTCGACAGGGCTCGGACGAGCAGTACTTC	CASSPRQGSDEQYF	TRBD1	TRBJ2-7	few	TRBV7-7
TGTGCCAGCAGCTCGTTAGGGAGGGACTTTGGCACAGATACGCAGTATTTT	CASSSLGRDFGTDTQYF	TRBD2	TRBJ2-3	NA	TRBV7-9
TGTGCCAGCAGCACTTCCCCAGGGGAGAACACTGAAGCTTTCTTT	CASSTSPGENTEAFF	NA	TRBJ1-1	NA	TRBV9
TGTGCCAGCAGTTACGAAAAAAACAGGGGAAACTACGAGCAGTACTTC	CASSYEKNRGNYEQYF	TRBD1	TRBJ2-7	NA	TRBV6-5
TGTGCCAGCCCAAACCCCCGGACAGCAAACACTGAAGCTTTCTTT	CASPNPRTANTEAFF	NA	TRBJ1-1	NA	TRBV2
TGTGCCAGTAGTCCCAGGGAAAACACTGAAGCTTTCTTT	CASSPRENTEAFF	NA	TRBJ1-1	NA	TRBV19
TGTGCCAGCAGCTACCCCGGGACTTCCGGGGAGCTGTTTTTT	CASSYPGTSGELFF	NA	TRBJ2-2	NA	TRBV7-9
TGCAGCGGGGTGACTAGCGGTTACACAGATACGCAGTATTTT	CSGVTSGYTDTQYF	TRBD2	TRBJ2-3	NA	TRBV29-1
TGCAGCGCCAGATCCCAAACTAATGAAAAACTGTTTTTT	CSARSQTNEKLFF	NA	TRBJ1-4	NA	TRBV29-1
TGTGCCAGTAGTATGGGGACAGGGAGGATTCCTGAAGCTTTCTTT	CASSMGTGRIPEAFF	TRBD1	TRBJ1-1	few	TRBV19
TGCGCCAGCAGCCCTCCGATGAGGGAGGGGTGGCCGAAATACAATGAGCAGTTCTTC	CASSPPMREGWPKYNEQFF	TRBD2	TRBJ2-1	NA	TRBV4-1
TGTGCCAGCAGCCAAGATCGGCAGGGCACCGGGGAGCTGTTTTTT	CASSQDRQGTGELFF	NA	TRBJ2-2	once	TRBV4-2
TGTGCCAGCAGCCAAGGACTAGCGGGCACCGATGAGCAGTTCTTC	CASSQGLAGTDEQFF	TRBD2	TRBJ2-1	once	TRBV14
TGTGCCAGCAGTGAAGTGGACATTGGACGGGACAGCAGCTATGGCTACACCTTC	CASSEVDIGRDSSYGYTF	TRBD1	TRBJ1-2	NA	TRBV2
TGTGCCAGCACCCCATCTGCAGGGCTGAACGAGCAGTACTTT	CASTPSAGLNEQYF	NA	TRBJ2-7	NA	TRBV28
TGTGCCAGCAGTGGAACAGGCGTTTATAGCAATCAGCCCCAGCATTTT	CASSGTGVYSNQPQHF	NA	TRBJ1-5	NA	TRBV6-1
TGCAGCACTACCGGGACAGGGGGCCAAGAGACCCAGTACTTC	CSTTGTGGQETQYF	TRBD1	TRBJ2-5	once	TRBV29-1
TGTGCTAGTGGGCCCGACCGGGGGAGCTCCTACAATGAGCAGTTCTTC	CASGPDRGSSYNEQFF	NA	TRBJ2-1	NA	TRBV12-5
TGCAGCGTTGTTACGGGGGCAGATACGCAGTATTTT	CSVVTGADTQYF	NA	TRBJ2-3	once	TRBV29-1
TGCGCCAGCAGCCAAGATACCCTGGGGGGACAGGTCACCGGGGAGCTGTTTTTT	CASSQDTLGGQVTGELFF	TRBD1	TRBJ2-2	NA	TRBV4-1
TGCGCCAGCAGCCCCACGCCGGGGGAAAAACTGTTTTTT	CASSPTPGEKLFF	NA	TRBJ1-4	NA	TRBV5-1
TGCGCCAGCAGCCTCGGACTAGCGGGGGGCCAGGAGACCCAGTACTTC	CASSLGLAGGQETQYF	TRBD2	TRBJ2-5	NA	TRBV4-1
TGTGCCTGGAGTGTAACCCGGAGGGAGCAGTACTTC	CAWSVTRREQYF	NA	TRBJ2-7	NA	TRBV30
TGTGCCAGCAGCTCCCGGGACAGGGCTGGGGCCAACGTCCTGACTTTC	CASSSRDRAGANVLTF	TRBD1	TRBJ2-6	NA	TRBV9
TGTGCCAGCAGCTTACCCAGAATGGGGACACGAACCTACGAGCAGTACTTC	CASSLPRMGTRTYEQYF	NA	TRBJ2-7	few	TRBV7-2
TGTGCCAGCAGTGAGGCTAGCGGGGCCCAAGAGACCCAGTACTTC	CASSEASGAQETQYF	TRBD2	TRBJ2-5	few	TRBV6-4
TGTGCCAGCAGCTTAGCCACAGGCCAATACTATGGCTACACCTTC	CASSLATGQYYGYTF	NA	TRBJ1-2	NA	TRBV7-2
TGCGCCAGCAGTGAGTCAACAAGGTGGCGGGACAGGACATATGGCTACACCTTC	CASSESTRWRDRTYGYTF	TRBD1	TRBJ1-2	NA	TRBV10-1
TGTGCCTGGAGAAAACAGGGGTTTAGCTCCTACGAGCAGTACTTC	CAWRKQGFSSYEQYF	TRBD1	TRBJ2-7	NA	TRBV30
TGTGCCAGCAGTTTGACAGCGTACTATGGCTACACCTTC	CASSLTAYYGYTF	NA	TRBJ1-2	once	TRBV27
TGTGCCAGCAGCTGGGGCCCCAGGAATTCACCCCTCCACTTT	CASSWGPRNSPLHF	NA	TRBJ1-6	NA	TRBV11-2
TGTGCCACCAGCAGAGCTGCAGGGAATCAGCCCCAGCATTTT	CATSRAAGNQPQHF	NA	TRBJ1-5	NA	TRBV15
TGTGCCAGTAGTATGGGGGCAGGGGAGTTGAACACTGAAGCTTTCTTT	CASSMGAGELNTEAFF	NA	TRBJ1-1	NA	TRBV19
TGTGCCAGTAGTACCCGACAGTTCCCTGAAGCTTTCTTT	CASSTRQFPEAFF	NA	TRBJ1-1	NA	TRBV19
TGTGCCAGCAGCCCTACTAGCGGACCCACAGATACGCAGTATTTT	CASSPTSGPTDTQYF	TRBD2	TRBJ2-3	few	TRBV5-4
TGTGCCAGCAGCTTGAAGGCAGGGGTTACCTACGAGCAGTACTTC	CASSLKAGVTYEQYF	NA	TRBJ2-7	NA	TRBV5-8
TGTGCCAGCAGCCGACTAGCGGGAGACACCGGGGAGCTGTTTTTT	CASSRLAGDTGELFF	TRBD2	TRBJ2-2	many	TRBV4-2